The next 18 T cell receptor beta chains were all read from a single sample in a study of beta chain features in type 1 diabetes. Reverse transcription of all isolated RNA meant that expressed TCRB transcripts were sequenced. The assay was immunoSEQ multiplex PCR, and TCRdb's table has in-frame clones only and misses some. The data contain hundreds of thousands of clones, approximately 8% of them singletons. The source material was central memory CD4+ T cells from blood. Receptors originate from a woman aged 18-29 years in good health.

The chain combines TRBV6-1 with TRBJ2-7, with TRBD2 matching 12 bases. This CDR3 is 15 amino acids long. The V gene end was trimmed by 6 bases and the J gene end by 2 bases; junction bases not matched to a gene: 5. Germline V gives CDR1 MNHNS, CDR2 SASEGT. The CDR3 coding sequence is TGTGCCAGCAGATCCGGGACTAGCGGGCCCTACGAGCAGTACTTC. Encoded protein: CASRSGTSGPYEQYF.

This clone turned up a few times. The chain recombines TRBV19 with TRBJ2-6, with TRBD1 identical over 10 bases. J was trimmed by 0 bases and V by 5 bases; bases with no gene match: 7. This CDR3 is 18 amino acids long. Germline CDR1 LNHDA, CDR2 SQIVND (reference sequence). CDR3 nucleotides: TGTGCCAGTAGTTCCCTGACAGGGGGCCTCTCTGGGGCCAACGTCCTGACTTTC. It translates to CASSSLTGGLSGANVLTF.

Notes on this clone: The junction shows a germline mismatch at one end, possibly a read error. The CDR3 loop is CAGSLSDRVVSQYF. In DNA form, the CDR3 reads TGTGCCGGCAGTTTATCTGACAGGGTGGTTTCCCAGTACTTC. The chain is built from TRBV28 and TRBJ2-5; TRBD1 aligns across 7 bases. This CDR3 is built from 14 residues. Per the germline V gene, CDR1 is MDHEN and CDR2 is SYDVKM.

V usage is TRBV7-2 and J usage is TRBJ2-5; 8 bases line up with TRBD2. CDR3 length: 15 residues. Per germline, CDR1 SGHTA and CDR2 FQGNSA. The trim removed 5 bases at V and 3 bases at J, leaving 8 bases unmatched. In DNA form, the CDR3 reads TGTGCCAGCAGCGGTGGAGCCGGGAGGGAAGAGACCCAGTACTTC. Translated: CASSGGAGREETQYF.

This clone has at least ten counts. The chain carries TRBV5-4 and TRBJ2-3; tentatively, D is TRBD1 or TRBD2 (5 bases each). Trimming shortened V by 0 bases and J by 2 bases, and 10 bases separated the two germline ends. Germline loops: CDR1 SGHNT, CDR2 YYREEE (reference sequence). The CDR3 runs 15 residues. CDR3 bases: TGTGCCAGCAGCTTGGCAGGGAGTCCCACAGATACGCAGTATTTT. Amino acids: CASSLAGSPTDTQYF.

The gene calls are TRBV4-2 and TRBJ2-1; 8 bases fit TRBD2. V lost 2 bases to trimming and J lost 8 bases; unmatched junction nucleotides: 8. The CDR3 contains 15 residues. Germline V gene lookup returns CDR1 LGHNA and CDR2 YNFKEQ. CDR3 nucleotide sequence: TGTGCCAGCAGCCAACCGGGACTAGGGGGGGATGAGCAGTTCTTC. It codes for CASSQPGLGGDEQFF.

This clone was counted at least ten times. Within the sample, other DNA sequences also encode this same CDR3. This sequence joins TRBV2 and TRBJ2-1; D remains ambiguous. Trimming pared 5 bases from V and 12 bases from J, leaving 17 bases between. This CDR3 contains 13 residues. CDR1 is SNHLY and CDR2 is FYNNEI in the germline V gene. This CDR3 reads CASSIEELLPQFF. In DNA form, the CDR3 reads TGTGCCAGCAGTATTGAGGAGCTTCTCCCGCAGTTCTTC.

The chain employs TRBV2 and TRBJ2-5; D is possibly TRBD2 (6 bases). The V gene's germline CDR1 is SNHLY and CDR2 FYNNEI. The CDR3 is 14 amino acids. V was cut by 10 bases and J by 5 bases, with 20 bases left in between. The CDR3 reads CATTRSGGRETQYF. The DNA of the CDR3 is TGTGCCACCACTCGGTCCGGGGGAAGGGAGACCCAGTACTTC.

This chain uses TRBV5-6 with TRBJ2-7, with a possible D match to TRBD1 (6 bases). The germline V and J ends were trimmed by 4 bases and 3 bases, with 14 bases remaining between them. The CDR3 extends over 14 amino acids. Germline lookup yields CDR1 SGHDT and CDR2 YYEEEE. In DNA form, the CDR3 reads TGTGCCAGCAGCATACAACAGGGTTACTACGAGCAGTACTTC. Its protein is CASSIQQGYYEQYF. Drawing the rest from reference TRBV5-6 and TRBJ2-7, the complete variable domain is DAGVTQSPTHLIKTRGQQVTLRCSPKSGHDTVSWYQQALGQGPQFIFQYYEEEERQRGNFPDRFSGHQFPNYSSELNVNALLLGDSALYLCASSIQQGYYEQYFGPGTRLTVT.

The J gene is TRBJ1-1, the V gene TRBV9, with a tentative D call TRBD1 (5 bases). Deletions cut 3 bases from V and 4 bases from J, with 16 bases between. The length of the CDR3 is 15 residues. CDR1 SGDLS and CDR2 YYNGEE come from the germline V gene. The CDR3 DNA reads as TGTGCCAGCAGCGGGAGAACCCGGGACCTCACTGAAGCTTTCTTT. This encodes CASSGRTRDLTEAFF.

Only a few counts were recorded for this clone. The J gene is TRBJ2-7, the V gene TRBV28, with 8 bases identical to TRBD1. The CDR3 covers 14 residues. Trimming at V came to 6 bases and at J to 2 bases, leaving 6 bases not matched to a gene. Germline-derived CDR1 and CDR2 are MDHEN and SYDVKM. The CDR3 spells CASRTGASPYEQYF. The CDR3 DNA follows: TGTGCCAGCAGGACAGGGGCCTCACCCTACGAGCAGTACTTC.

This chain connects TRBV7-9 to TRBJ2-3, with D tentatively TRBD1 or TRBD2 (6 bases each). The V and J ends lost 2 bases and 11 bases respectively, with 20 bases between them. Per germline, CDR1 SEHNR and CDR2 FQNEAQ (reference sequence). The CDR3 covers 15 residues. The CDR3 coding sequence is TGTGCCAGCAGCTTATCTACGTCTTGGGGGGCCCAGCAGTATTTT. Its protein product is CASSLSTSWGAQQYF.

V gene TRBV7-9 combines with J gene TRBJ2-7, with D uncertain. Per the germline V gene, CDR1 is SEHNR and CDR2 is FQNEAQ (reference sequence). V was cut by 2 bases and J by 3 bases, with 14 bases left in between. The CDR3 length is 15 residues. The CDR3 protein is CASSLTKAVGYEQYF. The DNA of the CDR3 is TGTGCCAGCAGCTTAACGAAGGCAGTAGGCTACGAGCAGTACTTC. Together with reference TRBV7-9 and TRBJ2-7, the CDR3 gives the full variable domain: DTGVSQNPRHKITKRGQNVTFRCDPISEHNRLYWYRQTLGQGPEFLTYFQNEAQLEKSRLLSDRFSAERPKGSFSTLEIQRTEQGDSAMYLCASSLTKAVGYEQYFGPGTRLTVT.

This clone occurred a few times. The chain joins TRBV6-1 to TRBJ2-3; 10 positions match TRBD2. This CDR3 has 14 residues. V lost 8 bases, J lost 9 bases, and 11 bases stayed unmatched. The germline CDR1 and CDR2 sequences are MNHNS and SASEGT. Here the CDR3 DNA reads TGTGCCAGCCTTAACCTAGCGGGAGTGGGGACGCAGTATTTT. Translated: CASLNLAGVGTQYF.

The gene calls are TRBV9 and TRBJ2-2; TRBD1 matches 9 bases. Germline V gene sequence: CDR1 SGDLS, CDR2 YYNGEE. The junction had 9 bases not matched to a gene; V was cut back by 4 bases and J by 5 bases. CDR3 length: 16 residues. CDR3 protein: CASSWETGGATGELFF. CDR3 DNA sequence: TGTGCCAGCAGCTGGGAGACAGGGGGAGCAACCGGGGAGCTGTTTTTT.

This clone appeared a few times. V gene TRBV6-1 combines with J gene TRBJ2-7; possible D gene TRBD1, 6 bases. The CDR3 runs to 12 residues. Germline CDR1 is MNHNS and CDR2 is SASEGT. Trimming shortened V by 11 bases and J by 5 bases, and 16 bases separated the two germline ends. CDR3 sequence reads: CAGHRVYDEQYF. CDR3 bases: TGTGCCGGACACAGGGTGTACGACGAGCAGTACTTC.

This clone was recorded many times. V gene TRBV7-2 combines with J gene TRBJ2-4, with D tentatively TRBD1 (6 bases). Germline CDR1 reads SGHTA; CDR2 reads FQGNSA. Trimming removed 1 base at V and 1 base at J, with 11 bases between. This CDR3 region has 16 residues. CDR3: CASSLVSGGAKNIQYF. Here the CDR3 DNA reads TGTGCCAGCAGCTTAGTGTCTGGGGGCGCCAAAAACATTCAGTACTTC.

Worth noting for this clone: The junction differs from germline at one of its ends, possibly a read error. The chain recombines TRBV10-3 with TRBJ1-3; D call uncertain. The length of the CDR3 is 15 residues. Germline CDR1 is ENHRY and CDR2 is SYGVKD. DNA for the CDR3: TGTGCCAGCAGTTACTCGGCTGACTCTGGAAACACCATATATTTT. It specifies CASSYSADSGNTIYF.